The 2 T cell receptor beta chains given below trace back to one sample, sequenced in a study of technical replicates of blood from a handful of donors. Clones were read by immunoSEQ multiplex PCR, and TCRdb kept only the in-frame ones, dropping some. This table has more than 70,000 clones, roughly 96% appearing once. The sample was T cells isolated from PBMCs. The origin of the receptors is a human donor in good health.

V is TRBV5-4 and J is TRBJ2-3; 11 bases map to TRBD2. The ends lost 0 bases at V and 4 bases at J; junction bases unmatched: 7. The CDR3 has 17 amino acids. Germline V gene lookup returns CDR1 SGHNT and CDR2 YYREEE (reference sequence). CDR3 sequence reads: CASSLGSGRVRADTQYF. Here the CDR3 DNA reads TGTGCCAGCAGCTTGGGTAGCGGGAGGGTGAGGGCAGATACGCAGTATTTT.

This sequence joins TRBV9 and TRBJ2-2; TRBD2 aligns across 16 bases. With 4 bases clipped from V and 7 bases from J, the junction kept 7 bases outside the gene matches. There are 17 residues in the CDR3. Germline assignment: CDR1 SGDLS and CDR2 YYNGEE. CDR3 DNA sequence: TGTGCCAGCAGCAAGGGACTAGCGGGAGGGCCGCTCGGGGAGCTGTTTTTT. This gives the protein CASSKGLAGGPLGELFF.